This T cell receptor beta chain is from a study of blood T cells in healthy people across ages. Study context: Through template switching, about one barcoded beta molecule was captured per two T cells, as measured in model experiments. Study-wide results and limits: It was the long-lived donors that had more naive CD4+ cells and higher diversity than aged donors. TCR beta diversity, measured per million T cells, fell in a roughly linear way with age.

About this clonotype itself: The antigen is undetermined.

Combining a sample-barcoded 5' primer with a J-beta primer mix, a second PCR ran for roughly 7 to 11 cycles. Tags on each cDNA molecule came from a template-switch adaptor with 12 random nucleotides. MiXCR, applied by TCRdb to the 5' RACE reads, yields one record per CDR3 protein. The sample has approximately 2,000,000 distinct CDR3 sequences, roughly two fifths seen once. The CDR3 is 15 amino acids. The germline V and J ends were trimmed by 0 bases and 0 bases, with 6 bases remaining between them. CDR1 is LGHNA, CDR2 YSLEER, per germline. This TCR was recovered from a human donor in good health. The sample consisted of blood. The chain is built from TRBV4-3 and TRBJ1-3; unclear D gene. The CDR3 is CASSQETSSGNTIYF. The CDR3 DNA reads TGCGCCAGCAGCCAAGAGACAAGCTCTGGAAACACCATATATTTT.